This T cell receptor beta chain was captured by sequencing in a study of metastatic and nonmetastatic thyroid tumors. On the study more broadly: The study looked at repertoires side by side in blood and in tumor or nodule tissue from malignant and benign thyroid patients. Study outcomes and limitations: When malignant thyroid tumors were compared with benign nodules, TCR beta diversity was reportedly significantly higher in the malignant tumors. This held in both blood and tumor samples.

This clone turned up a few times. Its specificity is unknown. The CDR3 has 14 residues. The ends lost 8 bases at V and 3 bases at J; junction bases unmatched: 8. TCRdb re-called the PCR reads through MiXCR. The table shows 36,000 or so clones, with around 31% occurring only once. Prior to thyroid surgery, none of the patients had received any treatment. The sample comprised tumor tissue. This sequence joins TRBV12-3 or TRBV12-4 and TRBJ2-3; 7 bases align to TRBD2. The TCR was taken from a female donor with papillary thyroid cancer or a benign thyroid nodule (not recorded which). Some clones in this sample may be carry-over from other donors' samples. The chain's CDR3 is CASLRAGETDTQYF. Written as DNA, the CDR3 is TGTGCCAGCCTTAGGGCGGGGGAGACAGATACGCAGTATTTT.